This is a list of T cell receptor beta chains from one sample in a study of post-analysis software for immune sequencing data. One entry per CDR3 protein results from TCRdb running MiXCR on the PCR reads. The repertoire holds 700,000 to 900,000 distinct CDR3 sequences, with around 45% as singletons. Sequences were obtained from blood. The receptors derive from a girl aged 10-17 years with multiple sclerosis. Each CDR3 is given with its conserved first and last residue. D genes are given only for firm matches. The size field is filled for only some rows; it gives once, few, many or a size class.

size,V,J,D,DNA,CDR3
few,TRBV9,TRBJ2-7,NA,TGTGCCAGCAGCGTAGCGGGTGACAGTGGCTACGAGCAGTACTTC,CASSVAGDSGYEQYF
NA,TRBV7-3,TRBJ2-1,NA,TGTGCCAGCAGCCCGACTAGTTTCGATGAGCAGTTCTTC,CASSPTSFDEQFF
NA,TRBV4-2,TRBJ2-3,TRBD2,TGTGCCAGCAGCCGGGTAGGCGGGAGGGGCACAGATACGCAGTATTTT,CASSRVGGRGTDTQYF
few,TRBV12-3/TRBV12-4,TRBJ2-3,TRBD2,TGTGCCAGCGTGGGGACTAGCGGGAGCACAGATACGCAGTATTTT,CASVGTSGSTDTQYF
NA,TRBV5-1,TRBJ2-5,NA,TGCGCCAGCAGTGGATCCGGGACTCTTGAGACCCAGTACTTC,CASSGSGTLETQYF
few,TRBV29-1,TRBJ2-3,NA,TGCAGCGCGGGACGCTCGACAGATACGCAGTATTTT,CSAGRSTDTQYF
NA,TRBV29-1,TRBJ2-5,TRBD2,TGCAGCGTTGAAGGGACTAGTTTGGAGACCCAGTACTTC,CSVEGTSLETQYF
NA,TRBV29-1,TRBJ2-3,TRBD2,TGCAGCGCGGGGACTAGCGGGAGTACGACAGATACGCAGTATTTT,CSAGTSGSTTDTQYF
few,TRBV3-1,TRBJ2-1,TRBD2,TGTGCCAGCAGCCAAGATCGTCTAGCGGGAGGGGTCGATGAGCAGTTCTTC,CASSQDRLAGGVDEQFF
NA,TRBV7-2,TRBJ2-5,NA,TGTGCCAGCAGCTTAGTTTCGAAACGGGAGACCCAGTACTTC,CASSLVSKRETQYF
few,TRBV7-9,TRBJ2-5,NA,TGTGCCAGCAGCTTAGCGAGGGAGAGACAGACCCAGTACTTC,CASSLARERQTQYF
NA,TRBV27,TRBJ1-5,NA,TGTGCCAGCAGTTCCCTCGGACCTAGCAATCAGCCCCAGCATTTT,CASSSLGPSNQPQHF
NA,TRBV5-1,TRBJ2-5,TRBD1,TGCGCCAGCAGCTTCCGGACAGGGTGGGGAGAGACCCAGTACTTC,CASSFRTGWGETQYF
NA,TRBV20-1,TRBJ1-5,NA,TGCAGTGCCAACCCTGGGGGGGGAGGCAATCAGCCCCAGCATTTT,CSANPGGGGNQPQHF
NA,TRBV7-9,TRBJ2-1,NA,TGTGCCAGCAGCTTGGAAAGGGAGTACGAGCAGTTCTTC,CASSLEREYEQFF
few,TRBV6-2/TRBV6-3,TRBJ1-5,TRBD1,TGTGCCAGCGGGGGACCGGGACAGGGATTACTTAGCAATCAGCCCCAGCATTTT,CASGGPGQGLLSNQPQHF
NA,TRBV28,TRBJ2-3,NA,TGTGCCAGCAGCCTATTTCGGAGCGCAGATACGCAGTATTTT,CASSLFRSADTQYF
NA,TRBV5-4,TRBJ2-1,TRBD2,TGTGCCAGCAGCTTGGCCCCCTTAGCGGGAGATGAGCAGTTCTTC,CASSLAPLAGDEQFF
NA,TRBV20-1,TRBJ2-1,NA,TGCAGTGCTAGAGATTATAGACTGGATTACAATGAGCAGTTCTTC,CSARDYRLDYNEQFF
few,TRBV10-3,TRBJ1-5,NA,TGTGCCATCAGTGACCAAGATCAGCCCCAGCATTTT,CAISDQDQPQHF
once,TRBV7-2,TRBJ2-5,NA,TGTGCCAGCAGCCACGATCGCGGGGGCGAAGAGACCCAGTACTTC,CASSHDRGGEETQYF
NA,TRBV6-1,TRBJ1-1,NA,TGTGCCAGCAGTATCGGGAGGAACACTGAAGCTTTCTTT,CASSIGRNTEAFF
NA,TRBV12-3/TRBV12-4,TRBJ1-2,TRBD1,TGTGCCAACACAAATAGGGACCCGGGACAGCAAAACTATGGCTACACCTTC,CANTNRDPGQQNYGYTF
few,TRBV27,TRBJ2-3,NA,TGTGCCAGCAGTTTGGGACCCTTTACGGCCTCGGGAGATACGCAGTATTTT,CASSLGPFTASGDTQYF
NA,TRBV20-1,TRBJ2-7,TRBD1,TGCAGTGCTGAAGGGACAGCCTACGAGCAGTACTTC,CSAEGTAYEQYF
many,TRBV12-3/TRBV12-4,TRBJ2-7,NA,TGTGCCAGCAGTTCATCCCGGGACCGGGCCTACGAGCAGTACTTC,CASSSSRDRAYEQYF
NA,TRBV5-1,TRBJ1-1,TRBD1,TGCGCCAGCAGCTTGGGACAGGGAGCCGCTGAAGCTTTCTTT,CASSLGQGAAEAFF
NA,TRBV9,TRBJ2-1,NA,TGTGCCAGCAGCGTTTCCCCGGGACTGCCAAATGAGCAGTTCTTC,CASSVSPGLPNEQFF
NA,TRBV19,TRBJ2-7,NA,TGTGCCAGTAGTATGGGTGAGAGTCCCTGGGACGAGCAGTACTTC,CASSMGESPWDEQYF
NA,TRBV3-1,TRBJ2-7,NA,TGTGCCAGCAGCCAAGATATTTGGGGCTTGCAGTACTTC,CASSQDIWGLQYF
NA,TRBV3-1,TRBJ2-5,NA,TGTGCCAGCAGCCAACCACTAGACGAGACCCAGTACTTC,CASSQPLDETQYF
few,TRBV12-3/TRBV12-4,TRBJ1-2,NA,TGTGCCAGCAGTTTGGTGTTGACAGATCGGAACTATGGCTACACCTTC,CASSLVLTDRNYGYTF
NA,TRBV12-5,TRBJ2-7,NA,TGTGCTAGTGCCTCCTCCCCTCCAGGGTACGAGCAGTACTTC,CASASSPPGYEQYF
NA,TRBV12-3/TRBV12-4,TRBJ2-7,NA,TGTGCCAGCAGTCGCTCCTTAATTGGCTACGAGCAGTACTTC,CASSRSLIGYEQYF
few,TRBV29-1,TRBJ2-7,TRBD2,TGCAGCGTTGCGGGGGGTTACTACGAGCAGTACTTC,CSVAGGYYEQYF
few,TRBV10-3,TRBJ2-3,NA,TGTGCCATCCTGGGTGGAGATACGCAGTATTTT,CAILGGDTQYF
once,TRBV27,TRBJ2-3,TRBD2,TGTGCCAGCAGTTTCACGGGACTAGCGGGAGGAAAGACAGATACGCAGTATTTT,CASSFTGLAGGKTDTQYF
NA,TRBV6-6,TRBJ1-2,NA,TGTGCCAGCTGGACGGGGAAAATTGACTATGGCTACACCTTC,CASWTGKIDYGYTF
NA,TRBV7-9,TRBJ2-7,NA,TGTGCCAGCAGCCCTATAAAAACAGGGTCTGGGGCCTACGAGCAGTACTTC,CASSPIKTGSGAYEQYF
NA,TRBV27,TRBJ2-1,NA,TGTGCCAGCAGTTTATTAGGGCAGGGAGGGGGCAATGAGCAGTTCTTC,CASSLLGQGGGNEQFF
NA,TRBV12-3/TRBV12-4,TRBJ2-7,NA,TGTGCCAGCAGCCCCGGGCTTCCCTACGAGCAGTACTTC,CASSPGLPYEQYF
NA,TRBV12-3/TRBV12-4,TRBJ2-3,TRBD2,TGTGCCAGCAGCCGGACTAGCGGGCATAGCACAGATGCGCAGTATTTT,CASSRTSGHSTDAQYF
NA,TRBV6-5,TRBJ1-5,NA,TGTGCCAGCAGTTACTCTGGGCGGGAGGGGCAGCCCCAGCATTTT,CASSYSGREGQPQHF
NA,TRBV6-4,TRBJ1-2,NA,TGTGCCAGCAGCCCCGGACCGGGCCAAGGCTATGGCTACACCTTC,CASSPGPGQGYGYTF
few,TRBV7-9,TRBJ2-7,TRBD2,TGTGCCAGCAGCTTCCCGGGACTAGCGCACAACGAGCAGTACTTC,CASSFPGLAHNEQYF